This T cell receptor beta chain was captured in a study of glioma-infiltrating T cells after dendritic cell vaccination. Time point described: after dendritic cell vaccination, including at tumor progression/relapse. The PCR used 60 V beta and 13 J beta primers. The method was immunoSEQ multiplex PCR; TCRdb's version includes in-frame clones alone and lacks a portion of them. This table has approximately 85,000 clones, roughly 85% appearing once. The receptor comes from a human donor with glioblastoma. The starting material was blood, obtained after dendritic cell vaccination.

The DNA of the CDR3 is TGCAGCGTTGAGTTACTTACGACAGGGGTACGGCCAGATACGCAGTATTTT. Translated: CSVELLTTGVRPDTQYF. This chain links TRBV29-1 with TRBJ2-3; 8 bases map to TRBD1. From germline, CDR1 is SQVTM and CDR2 ANQGSEA. J lost 4 bases, V lost 3 bases, and 15 bases had no gene match. This CDR3 comprises 17 residues.